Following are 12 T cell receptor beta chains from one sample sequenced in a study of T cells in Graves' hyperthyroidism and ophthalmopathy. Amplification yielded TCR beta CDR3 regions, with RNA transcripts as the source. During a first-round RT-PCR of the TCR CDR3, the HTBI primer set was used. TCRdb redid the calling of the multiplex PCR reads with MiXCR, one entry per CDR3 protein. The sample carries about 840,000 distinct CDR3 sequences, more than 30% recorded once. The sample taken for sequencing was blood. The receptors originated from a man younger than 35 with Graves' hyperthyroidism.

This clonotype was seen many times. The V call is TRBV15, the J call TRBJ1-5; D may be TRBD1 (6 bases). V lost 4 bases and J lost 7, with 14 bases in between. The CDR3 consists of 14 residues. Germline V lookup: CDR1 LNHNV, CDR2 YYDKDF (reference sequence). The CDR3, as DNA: TGTGCCACCAGCACCCTGGGAGGGGGGCAGCCCCAGCATTTT. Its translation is CATSTLGGGQPQHF.

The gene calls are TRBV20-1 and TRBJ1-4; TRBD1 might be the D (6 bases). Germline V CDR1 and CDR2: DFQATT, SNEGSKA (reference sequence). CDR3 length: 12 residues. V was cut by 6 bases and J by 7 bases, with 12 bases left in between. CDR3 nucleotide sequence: TGCAGTGCGACGGGACATAGTGAAAAACTGTTTTTT. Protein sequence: CSATGHSEKLFF.

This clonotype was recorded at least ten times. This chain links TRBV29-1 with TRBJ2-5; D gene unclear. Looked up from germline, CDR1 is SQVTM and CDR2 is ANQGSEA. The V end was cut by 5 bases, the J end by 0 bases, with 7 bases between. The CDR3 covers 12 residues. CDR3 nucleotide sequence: TGCAGCGTTAAACAGAACCAAGAGACCCAGTACTTC. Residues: CSVKQNQETQYF.

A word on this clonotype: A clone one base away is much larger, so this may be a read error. CDR3 in amino acids: CASSITGSEQHF. The CDR3, as DNA: TGTGCCAGTAGTATAACAGGCAGCGAGCAGCACTTC. The V and J genes are TRBV19 and TRBJ2-7, with D possibly matching TRBD1 (5 bases). Germline values: CDR1 LNHDA, CDR2 SQIVND (reference sequence). This CDR3 region has 12 residues.

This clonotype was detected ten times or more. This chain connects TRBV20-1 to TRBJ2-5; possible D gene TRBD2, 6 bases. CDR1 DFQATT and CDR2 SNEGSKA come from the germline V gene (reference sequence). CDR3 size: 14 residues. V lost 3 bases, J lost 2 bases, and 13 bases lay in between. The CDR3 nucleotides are TGCAGTGCTAGTCGAGCGGGCCCTCAAGAGACCCAGTACTTC. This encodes CSASRAGPQETQYF.

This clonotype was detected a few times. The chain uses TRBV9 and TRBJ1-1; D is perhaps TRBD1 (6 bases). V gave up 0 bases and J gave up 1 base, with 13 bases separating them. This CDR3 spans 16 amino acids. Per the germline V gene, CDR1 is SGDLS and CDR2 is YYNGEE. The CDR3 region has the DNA TGTGCCAGCAGCGTAGTGGCAGGAGGGGGGAACACTGAAGCTTTCTTT. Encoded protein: CASSVVAGGGNTEAFF.

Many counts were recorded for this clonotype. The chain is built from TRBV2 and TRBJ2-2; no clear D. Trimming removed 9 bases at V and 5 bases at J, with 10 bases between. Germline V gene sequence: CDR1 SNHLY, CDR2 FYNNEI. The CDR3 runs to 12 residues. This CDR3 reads CASQDPTGELFF. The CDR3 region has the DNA TGTGCCAGTCAAGACCCGACCGGGGAGCTGTTTTTT. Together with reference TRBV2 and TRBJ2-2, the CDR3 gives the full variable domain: EPEVTQTPSHQVTQMGQEVILRCVPISNHLYFYWYRQILGQKVEFLVSFYNNEISEKSEIFDDQFSVERPDGSNFTLKIRSTKLEDSAMYFCASQDPTGELFFGEGSRLTVL.

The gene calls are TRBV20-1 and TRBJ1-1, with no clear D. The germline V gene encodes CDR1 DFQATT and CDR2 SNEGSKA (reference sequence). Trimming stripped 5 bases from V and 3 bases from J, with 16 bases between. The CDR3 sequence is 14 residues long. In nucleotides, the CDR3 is TGCAGTGCTCCCGGACCACCGAGGCACACTGAAGCTTTCTTT. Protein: CSAPGPPRHTEAFF.

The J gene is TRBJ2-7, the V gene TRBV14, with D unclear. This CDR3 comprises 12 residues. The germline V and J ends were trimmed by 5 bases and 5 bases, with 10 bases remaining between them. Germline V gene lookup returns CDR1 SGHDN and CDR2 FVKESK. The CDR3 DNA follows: TGTGCCAGCAGCTCTATTCCCAACGAGCAGTACTTC. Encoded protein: CASSSIPNEQYF. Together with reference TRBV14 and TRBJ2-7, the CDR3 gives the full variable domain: EAGVTQFPSHSVIEKGQTVTLRCDPISGHDNLYWYRRVMGKEIKFLLHFVKESKQDESGMPNNRFLAERTGGTYSTLKVQPAELEDSGVYFCASSSIPNEQYFGPGTRLTVT.

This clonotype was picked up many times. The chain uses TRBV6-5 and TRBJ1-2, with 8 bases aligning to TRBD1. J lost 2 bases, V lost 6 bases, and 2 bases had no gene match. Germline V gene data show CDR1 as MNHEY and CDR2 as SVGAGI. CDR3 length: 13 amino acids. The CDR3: CASRTGANYGYTF. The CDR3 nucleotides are TGTGCCAGCAGGACAGGGGCCAACTATGGCTACACCTTC.

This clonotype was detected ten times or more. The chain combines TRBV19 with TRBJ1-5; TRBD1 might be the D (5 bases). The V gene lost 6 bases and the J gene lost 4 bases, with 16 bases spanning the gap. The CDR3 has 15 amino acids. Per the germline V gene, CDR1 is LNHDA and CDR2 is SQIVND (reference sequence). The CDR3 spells CASSRGQQVNQPQHF. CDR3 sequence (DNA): TGTGCCAGTAGCCGAGGGCAACAGGTAAATCAGCCCCAGCATTTT.

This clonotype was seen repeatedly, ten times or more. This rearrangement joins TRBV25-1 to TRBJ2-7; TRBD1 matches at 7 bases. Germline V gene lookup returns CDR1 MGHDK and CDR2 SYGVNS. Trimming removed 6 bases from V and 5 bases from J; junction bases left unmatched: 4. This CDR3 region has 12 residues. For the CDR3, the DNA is TGTGCCAGCAGCGTGACAGGGAACGAGCAGTACTTC. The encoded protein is CASSVTGNEQYF.